Each of the 20 T cell receptor beta chains below was sequenced from the same sample in a study of blood T cell repertoires in COVID-19. Produced via immunoSEQ multiplex PCR; TCRdb's table is partial and in-frame only. Of about 300,000 clones in the sample, approximately 85% were seen once. Source material: PBMCs or T cells enriched from blood (not recorded which). The source is a young man who had recovered from COVID-19.

The chain is built from TRBV12-3 or TRBV12-4 and TRBJ1-5; D gene uncertain. Deletions cut 1 base from V and 7 bases from J, with 8 bases between. The CDR3 extends over 13 amino acids. The CDR3 loop reads CASSLGVEQPQHF. The CDR3, as DNA: TGTGCCAGCAGTTTAGGGGTGGAGCAGCCCCAGCATTTT.

This clone was counted only a few times. The rearrangement joins TRBV5-5 to TRBJ2-1; 7 bases are shared with TRBD1. CDR3 length: 15 amino acids. CDR1 is SGHKS, CDR2 YYEKEE, per germline (reference sequence). V shed 4 bases, J shed 1 base, and the junction held 5 bases outside the gene matches. This CDR3 reads CASSTRDSSYNEQFF. CDR3 DNA: TGTGCCAGCAGCACCCGGGACAGTTCCTACAATGAGCAGTTCTTC.

The V call is TRBV19, the J call TRBJ2-7; 7 bases match TRBD1. Losses at the gene ends were 7 bases for V and 6 bases for J; bases not matched to a gene: 6. The germline gives CDR1 LNHDA, CDR2 SQIVND (reference sequence). The CDR3 consists of 12 residues. For the CDR3, the DNA is TGTGCCAGTAATTTGGCAGGGGGCGAGCAGTACTTC. It is translated as CASNLAGGEQYF.

CDR3 in amino acids: CASSLSSGGGEADTQYF. CDR3 bases: TGTGCCAGCAGCTTAAGTTCCGGCGGGGGGGAGGCAGATACGCAGTATTTT. The rearrangement uses TRBV7-9 and TRBJ2-3, with TRBD2 identical over 9 bases. The CDR3 covers 17 residues. Losses at the gene ends were 2 bases for V and 4 bases for J; bases not matched to a gene: 10. Germline assignment: CDR1 SEHNR and CDR2 FQNEAQ (reference sequence).

The rearrangement joins TRBV9 to TRBJ1-2, with 7 positions matching TRBD1. The CDR3 totals 14 residues. Trimming cost V 1 base and J 7 bases; bases outside gene matches: 7. The germline V gene has CDR1 SGDLS and CDR2 YYNGEE. CDR3 sequence: CASSVFNRGGGYTF. CDR3 bases: TGTGCCAGCAGCGTATTCAACAGGGGAGGTGGCTACACCTTC. The variable domain in full, with the rest retrieved from reference TRBV9 and TRBJ1-2, is DSGVTQTPKHLITATGQRVTLRCSPRSGDLSVYWYQQSLDQGLQFLIQYYNGEERAKGNILERFSAQQFPDLHSELNLSSLELGDSALYFCASSVFNRGGGYTFGSGTRLTVV.

This chain links TRBV13 with TRBJ1-2; 9 nucleotides line up with TRBD1. Looked up from germline, CDR1 is PRHDT and CDR2 is FYEKMQ (reference sequence). This CDR3 is 13 amino acids long. V trimming: 9 bases; J trimming: 4 bases; junction bases outside the gene matches: 6. CDR3: CASSDRGIYGYTF. The CDR3 DNA sequence: TGTGCCAGTTCGGACAGGGGTATCTATGGCTACACCTTC. The full variable domain, completed using reference TRBV13 and TRBJ1-2, is AAGVIQSPRHLIKEKRETATLKCYPIPRHDTVYWYQQGPGQDPQFLISFYEKMQSDKGSIPDRFSAQQFSDYHSELNMSSLELGDSALYFCASSDRGIYGYTFGSGTRLTVV.

This chain joins TRBV19 and TRBJ2-7; 7 nucleotides agree with TRBD1. Germline loops: CDR1 LNHDA, CDR2 SQIVND (reference sequence). J was trimmed by 4 bases and V by 1 base; bases with no gene match: 4. There are 14 residues in the CDR3. This chain's CDR3 is CASSIAGGEYEQYF. The CDR3 DNA reads as TGTGCCAGTAGTATAGCAGGGGGTGAGTACGAGCAGTACTTC. Full variable domain (rest looked up from reference TRBV19 and TRBJ2-7): DGGITQSPKYLFRKEGQNVTLSCEQNLNHDAMYWYRQDPGQGLRLIYYSQIVNDFQKGDIAEGYSVSREKKESFPLTVTSAQKNPTAFYLCASSIAGGEYEQYFGPGTRLTVT.

This chain joins TRBV13 and TRBJ2-7, with D possibly being TRBD2 (5 bases). V lost 5 bases and J 6 bases, leaving 11 bases between the germline ends. CDR3 length: 12 residues. Germline-derived CDR1 and CDR2 are PRHDT and FYEKMQ (reference sequence). CDR3 nucleotide sequence: TGTGCCAGCAGCAATCCTGGAGGCGAGCAGTACTTC. Amino acids: CASSNPGGEQYF. The complete variable domain, with remaining parts taken from reference TRBV13 and TRBJ2-7, reads AAGVIQSPRHLIKEKRETATLKCYPIPRHDTVYWYQQGPGQDPQFLISFYEKMQSDKGSIPDRFSAQQFSDYHSELNMSSLELGDSALYFCASSNPGGEQYFGPGTRLTVT.

This clone occurred a few times. CDR3 nucleotide sequence: TGTGCTAGTGGCGTGGACAGGGGTGAGACCCAGTACTTC. It translates to CASGVDRGETQYF. This chain uses TRBV12-5 with TRBJ2-5; 9 bases are shared with TRBD1. The trim removed 6 bases at V and 5 bases at J, leaving 4 bases unmatched. CDR3 length equals 13 residues. In germline, CDR1 is LGHNT, CDR2 FRNRAP. Supplemented by reference TRBV12-5 and TRBJ2-5, the full variable domain reads DARVTQTPRHKVTEMGQEVTMRCQPILGHNTVFWYRQTMMQGLELLAYFRNRAPLDDSGMPKDRFSAEMPDATLATLKIQPSEPRDSAVYFCASGVDRGETQYFGPGTRLLVL.

The chain carries TRBV4-3 and TRBJ1-1; possible D gene TRBD1, 5 bases. Deletions cut 0 bases from V and 1 base from J, with 15 bases between. Germline V gene lookup returns CDR1 LGHNA and CDR2 YSLEER. The CDR3 extends over 17 amino acids. The CDR3 DNA is TGCGCCAGCAGCCAAGATGATGGGGGAGGTAGGAACACTGAAGCTTTCTTT. Translation: CASSQDDGGGRNTEAFF.

This clone appeared a single time. The chain couples TRBV6-4 to TRBJ2-2, with D possibly matching TRBD2 (5 bases). CDR3 size: 16 residues. Looked up from germline, CDR1 is MRHNA and CDR2 is SNTAGT. Trimming removed 3 bases at V and 5 bases at J, with 16 bases between. The chain's CDR3 is CASSENWEGRTGELFF. The CDR3 DNA sequence: TGTGCCAGCAGTGAGAATTGGGAAGGGAGAACCGGGGAGCTGTTTTTT.

This chain connects TRBV5-6 to TRBJ1-1; D is possibly TRBD1 (5 bases). Germline-derived CDR1 and CDR2 are SGHDT and YYEEEE. This CDR3 is 13 amino acids long. Trimming removed 4 bases at V and 10 bases at J, with 17 bases between. The DNA for the CDR3 is TGTGCCAGCAGCCTGGGCGGGGGTAGCGGAGCTTTCTTT. This encodes CASSLGGGSGAFF.

This chain connects TRBV6-5 to TRBJ1-1, with TRBD1 matching 8 bases. In germline, CDR1 is MNHEY, CDR2 SVGAGI. The CDR3 is made up of 13 amino acids. The ends lost 6 bases at V and 10 bases at J; junction bases unmatched: 10. The CDR3 nucleotides read TGTGCCAGCAGAATCGGACAGGGAGGGGGAGCTTTCTTT. Encoded protein: CASRIGQGGGAFF.

This chain uses TRBV5-6 with TRBJ2-1, with 7 bases that match TRBD1. V was clipped by 5 bases and J by 5 bases; unmatched bases: 16. The CDR3 covers 17 residues. In germline, CDR1 is SGHDT, CDR2 YYEEEE. The CDR3 DNA reads TGTGCCAGCAGTTTTGATTTCGCCGGGACAGCGAACAATGAGCAGTTCTTC. Its translation is CASSFDFAGTANNEQFF.

The gene calls are TRBV27 and TRBJ2-2, with TRBD1 matching 11 bases. CDR1 is MNHEY and CDR2 is SMNVEV in the germline V gene (reference sequence). The CDR3 totals 16 residues. The V and J ends lost 6 bases and 7 bases, in that order; junction bases with no gene match: 10. The CDR3 DNA follows: TGTGCCAGCAGCAGACGGGACAGGGGGTCAGTCGGGGAGCTGTTTTTT. This gives the protein CASSRRDRGSVGELFF.

This clone was observed a few times. The gene calls are TRBV27 and TRBJ2-7; 8 bases are a match to TRBD1. Trimming at V came to 5 bases and at J to 5 bases, leaving 5 bases not matched to a gene. Germline values: CDR1 MNHEY, CDR2 SMNVEV (reference sequence). This CDR3 is 13 amino acids long. The CDR3 DNA sequence: TGTGCCAGCAGTCCAAAGACAGGGGACGAGCAGTACTTC. Translating gives CASSPKTGDEQYF.

This clone is a singleton in its sample. The J gene is TRBJ1-2, the V gene TRBV3-1 (or the pseudogene TRBV3-2), with D tentatively TRBD1 (6 bases). Germline V CDR1 and CDR2: LGHDT, YNNKEL (reference sequence). The CDR3 is 14 amino acids. V lost 0 bases to trimming and J lost 7 bases, with 12 bases between them. The CDR3 reads CASSQDPGGRGYTF. The CDR3 DNA reads as TGTGCCAGCAGCCAAGATCCGGGGGGCCGTGGCTACACCTTC.

This chain links TRBV6-5 with TRBJ1-2, with 9 bases aligning to TRBD1. The ends lost 5 bases at V and 8 bases at J; junction bases unmatched: 12. CDR3 length equals 15 residues. Germline V gene lookup returns CDR1 MNHEY and CDR2 SVGAGI. This CDR3 reads CASSPGQGLSWGYTF. The CDR3 bases are TGTGCCAGCAGTCCGGGACAGGGACTAAGTTGGGGCTACACCTTC.

The genes are TRBV6-5 and TRBJ2-1; a weak D match, TRBD1 (6 bases). The V gene's germline CDR1 is MNHEY and CDR2 SVGAGI. The CDR3 is made up of 14 amino acids. V was clipped by 6 bases and J by 9 bases, with 18 bases between them. CDR3 DNA: TGTGCCAGCAGGAGGACAGCGTCCAACAGTGAGCAGTTCTTC. Protein sequence: CASRRTASNSEQFF.

The rearrangement links TRBV19 to TRBJ1-4, with 7 bases matching TRBD1. Trimming took 9 bases from V and 0 from J; bases not matched to a gene: 4. The CDR3 is made up of 14 amino acids. Germline-derived CDR1 and CDR2 are LNHDA and SQIVND (reference sequence). The CDR3 protein is CASSQGATNEKLFF. The CDR3 DNA reads as TGTGCCAGCTCCCAGGGGGCAACTAATGAAAAACTGTTTTTT.